This entry concerns a single T cell receptor beta chain. Its antigen remains unidentified. The sample is drawn from a study of blood T cells in healthy people across ages. Germline assignment: CDR1 MNHNS and CDR2 SASEGT. The CDR3 totals 18 residues. The junction had 13 bases not matched to a gene; V was cut back by 1 base and J by 7 bases. Findings of the study overall: In older individuals, TCR beta diversity per million T cells was lower, falling roughly linearly with age.

With a J-beta primer mix and a sample-barcoded 5' primer, a second PCR ran roughly 7 to 11 cycles. TCRdb independently ran MiXCR on the 5' RACE reads; one entry per CDR3 protein. The sample records hundreds of thousands of distinct CDR3 sequences, roughly 25% being singletons. The data were also submitted as part of a second study, on T cells of mothers and their children. That work adds: Addition of sample barcodes and 2-4 random nucleotides occurred through the M1S primer of the second PCR. Maternal samples each gave over 9.5 million TCR beta CDR3 reads, and child samples a few million each.

The rearrangement joins TRBV6-1 to TRBJ1-2, with 12 nucleotides matching TRBD1. This receptor was taken from a boy between 5 and 17 years old in good health. The source material was blood. DNA for the CDR3: TGTGCCAGCAGTGAAGGATTCTTGTTGGGACAGGGGGCGCGTGGCTACACCTTC. Residues: CASSEGFLLGQGARGYTF.